A single sample gave rise to the 19 T cell receptor beta chains below, sequenced in a study of T cell responses to AZD1222 COVID-19 vaccine (dated by TCRdb to 2020 to 2023). According to the study, the label for this sample's time point signals: sample from adult after SARS-CoV-2 infection, after symptom onset. The library was obtained by the immunoSEQ multiplex PCR assay. Not all clones reach the TCRdb copy of this immuneACCESS table, which keeps in-frame sequences only. Checked studies attribute under half of the gap to unresolved V genes and leave the rest unexplained. Here the sample has roughly 140,000 clones; about 92% occur a single time. The ten largest clones represent roughly an eighth of the sample. The starting material was peripheral blood, obtained after recovery from COVID-19. These receptors all stem from an adult who had recovered from COVID-19.

Only one count was recorded for this clone. The V and J genes are TRBV19 and TRBJ1-3; perhaps TRBD1 as D (5 bases). CDR1 is LNHDA, CDR2 SQIVND, per germline (reference sequence). The CDR3 has 15 residues. Trimming removed 3 bases at V and 3 bases at J, with 12 bases between. In DNA form, the CDR3 reads TGTGCCAGTAGTATGGCGCAGGGCAGTGGAAACACCATATATTTT. Translation gives CASSMAQGSGNTIYF.

The gene calls are TRBV24-1 and TRBJ2-2, with a tentative D call TRBD2 (6 bases). The germline V gene encodes CDR1 KGHDR and CDR2 SFDVKD. The CDR3 is made up of 14 amino acids. Trimming cost V 10 bases and J 1 base, with 12 bases left between them. The CDR3 sequence is CATSRDLNTGELFF. CDR3 in DNA: TGTGCCACAAGCCGGGACTTGAACACCGGGGAGCTGTTTTTT.

The genes are TRBV7-9 and TRBJ1-4; D gene unclear. Germline V lookup: CDR1 SEHNR, CDR2 FQNEAQ (reference sequence). Trimming cost V 1 base and J 3 bases, with 9 bases left between them. The CDR3 has 15 residues. The DNA for the CDR3 is TGTGCCAGCAGCTTAGACTGGGATTCTAATGAAAAACTGTTTTTT. Translation gives CASSLDWDSNEKLFF. The full variable domain, its missing parts supplied by reference TRBV7-9 and TRBJ1-4, is DTGVSQNPRHKITKRGQNVTFRCDPISEHNRLYWYRQTLGQGPEFLTYFQNEAQLEKSRLLSDRFSAERPKGSFSTLEIQRTEQGDSAMYLCASSLDWDSNEKLFFGSGTQLSVL.

This clone was picked up one time. The chain couples TRBV12-3 or TRBV12-4 to TRBJ2-5; D uncertain. The V gene lost 2 bases and the J gene lost 1 base, with 2 bases spanning the gap. The CDR3 sequence is 12 residues long. CDR3 bases: TGTGCCAGCAGTTTATTCCAAGAGACCCAGTACTTC. Translation: CASSLFQETQYF.

V usage is TRBV19 and J usage is TRBJ1-1; D gene unclear. Trimming shortened V by 3 bases and J by 0 bases, and 11 bases separated the two germline ends. CDR1 is LNHDA, CDR2 SQIVND, per germline (reference sequence). This CDR3 has 15 amino acids. The CDR3 spells CASSMNTAMNTEAFF. The CDR3 DNA sequence: TGTGCCAGTAGTATGAATACAGCCATGAACACTGAAGCTTTCTTT. Combining the CDR3 with reference TRBV19 and TRBJ1-1 gives the whole variable domain DGGITQSPKYLFRKEGQNVTLSCEQNLNHDAMYWYRQDPGQGLRLIYYSQIVNDFQKGDIAEGYSVSREKKESFPLTVTSAQKNPTAFYLCASSMNTAMNTEAFFGQGTRLTVV.

The rearrangement links TRBV7-6 to TRBJ1-1, with D maybe TRBD1 (5 bases). Trimming took off 6 bases at V and 2 bases at J, with 19 bases between the two ends. The CDR3 has 16 amino acids. Germline V gene sequence: CDR1 SGHVS, CDR2 FNYEAQ. The DNA for the CDR3 is TGTGCCAGCAGTCATTATCTGGGGCATGGTAACACTGAAGCTTTCTTT. Its translation is CASSHYLGHGNTEAFF.

This chain links TRBV29-1 with TRBJ2-1, with D possibly being TRBD2 (6 bases). V was trimmed by 6 bases and J by 0 bases, leaving 12 bases between them. CDR3 length equals 14 residues. Germline values: CDR1 SQVTM, CDR2 ANQGSEA. CDR3 sequence: CSVSRDLSYNEQFF. The DNA of the CDR3 is TGCAGCGTATCGCGGGACCTCTCCTACAATGAGCAGTTCTTC.

This sequence joins TRBV28 and TRBJ1-6; D possibly corresponds to TRBD1 (5 bases). Germline V gene data show CDR1 as MDHEN and CDR2 as SYDVKM. The germline V and J ends were trimmed by 7 bases and 7 bases, with 14 bases remaining between them. CDR3 length equals 14 residues. The CDR3 DNA is TGTGCCAGCACCCTAGACAGCTTAAATTCACCCCTCCACTTT. It encodes CASTLDSLNSPLHF.

This clone was counted a few times. V gene TRBV7-9 combines with J gene TRBJ1-2; D is ambiguous. The CDR3 runs 12 residues. Trimming removed 10 bases at V and 3 bases at J, with 12 bases between. Germline CDR1 and CDR2: SEHNR and FQNEAQ (reference sequence). The CDR3 spells CATENGDYGYTF. Here the CDR3 DNA reads TGTGCCACCGAAAATGGAGACTATGGCTACACCTTC.

A single count supports this clone. V is TRBV7-9 and J is TRBJ2-3; possible D gene TRBD2, 6 bases. Trimming removed 5 bases at V and 3 bases at J, with 12 bases between. The CDR3 totals 14 residues. Germline CDR1 and CDR2: SEHNR and FQNEAQ (reference sequence). The CDR3 here is CASSPWDLTDTQYF. Here the CDR3 DNA reads TGTGCCAGCAGCCCCTGGGACTTAACAGATACGCAGTATTTT.

The V and J genes are TRBV3-1 (or the pseudogene TRBV3-2) and TRBJ1-1; TRBD1 might be the D (6 bases). V gave up 4 bases and J gave up 4 bases, with 13 bases separating them. Germline CDR1 is LGHDT and CDR2 is YNNKEL (reference sequence). This CDR3 is built from 14 residues. This CDR3 reads CASSPRGGSTEAFF. The CDR3 DNA is TGTGCCAGCAGCCCCAGGGGAGGGTCCACTGAAGCTTTCTTT.

The chain carries TRBV5-1 and TRBJ2-1; TRBD2 might be the D (5 bases). The CDR3 loop spans 15 amino acids. Germline CDR1 and CDR2: SGHRS and YFSETQ. Trimming removed 4 bases from V and 5 bases from J, with 16 bases in between. The CDR3 protein is CASSQNPDGNNEQFF. The CDR3 nucleotides read TGCGCCAGCAGCCAGAACCCGGACGGGAACAATGAGCAGTTCTTC.

The chain links TRBV30 to TRBJ2-7; 7 positions match TRBD2. Germline assignment: CDR1 GTSNPN and CDR2 SVGIG (reference sequence). CDR3 length equals 14 residues. V was pared by 1 base and J by 3 bases, with 6 bases of the junction left unmatched. The CDR3 DNA reads as TGTGCCTGGAGTGGGGTTAAGCGGGACTACGAGCAGTACTTC. Residues: CAWSGVKRDYEQYF.

The J gene is TRBJ1-1, the V gene TRBV30; no definite D call. The germline gives CDR1 GTSNPN, CDR2 SVGIG (reference sequence). The CDR3 spans 13 residues. Trimming took 7 bases from V and 5 from J, leaving 17 bases between them. CDR3 sequence reads: CASSINRNTEAFF. In nucleotides, the CDR3 is TGTGCCTCGTCGATCAACCGGAATACTGAAGCTTTCTTT.

V and J are TRBV28 and TRBJ1-3, with D unclear. The ends were cut back, 7 bases at V and 1 base at J, with 14 bases in the middle. This CDR3 has 15 amino acids. Germline CDR1 MDHEN, CDR2 SYDVKM. The DNA for the CDR3 is TGTGCCAGCACTCTGCGGGGTTGGTCTGGAAACACCATATATTTT. It translates to CASTLRGWSGNTIYF. Based on the CDR3 plus reference TRBV28 and TRBJ1-3, the full variable domain is DVKVTQSSRYLVKRTGEKVFLECVQDMDHENMFWYRQDPGLGLRLIYFSYDVKMKEKGDIPEGYSVSREKKERFSLILESASTNQTSMYLCASTLRGWSGNTIYFGEGSWLTVV.

This rearrangement joins TRBV6-5 to TRBJ1-3; no definite D call. V gave up 8 bases and J gave up 1 base, with 9 bases separating them. Looked up from germline, CDR1 is MNHEY and CDR2 is SVGAGI. This CDR3 comprises 13 residues. CDR3 coding DNA: TGTGCCAGCCGCCAGGCTTCTGGAAACACCATATATTTT. It encodes CASRQASGNTIYF.

The genes are TRBV7-9 and TRBJ2-7; perhaps D is TRBD1 or TRBD2 (7 bases each). Germline V gene sequence: CDR1 SEHNR, CDR2 FQNEAQ (reference sequence). Trimming shortened V by 3 bases and J by 2 bases, and 14 bases separated the two germline ends. CDR3 size: 15 residues. CDR3 nucleotide sequence: TGTGCCAGCAGCTTCAGGGGGGGCGCGGCCTACGAGCAGTACTTC. Protein: CASSFRGGAAYEQYF.

The CDR3 protein is CASSYSGDGRAFF. In DNA, the CDR3 is TGTGCCAGCAGTTACTCGGGGGATGGAAGAGCTTTCTTT. The V call is TRBV6-5, the J call TRBJ1-1; maybe TRBD1 (5 bases). The CDR3 is made up of 13 amino acids. V was trimmed by 0 bases and J by 10 bases, leaving 12 bases between them. Germline V gives CDR1 MNHEY, CDR2 SVGAGI.

This rearrangement joins TRBV7-2 to TRBJ2-4; 7 nucleotides align to TRBD2. This CDR3 region has 15 residues. V trimming: 6 bases; J trimming: 1 base; junction bases outside the gene matches: 6. Germline loops: CDR1 SGHTA, CDR2 FQGNSA. CDR3: CASSLAGDAKNIQYF. DNA for the CDR3: TGTGCCAGCAGTCTCGCGGGAGACGCCAAAAACATTCAGTACTTC.